Shown below are 6 T cell receptor beta chains from a single sample sequenced in a study of blood T cell repertoires in COVID-19 (dated by TCRdb to about 2020). The library was made by the immunoSEQ multiplex PCR assay. Entries here come from immuneACCESS through TCRdb and include only in-frame sequences with V and J called. Some clones fail to appear in such tables; in the studies checked, an unresolved V gene covers under half of the shortfall, and the cause of the remainder is unknown. The sample table contains 70,000 or so clones; only one count was recorded for roughly nine tenths of them. Together, the top ten hold under 1.5% of the sample. Sequenced sample: peripheral blood. Receptor source: a man between 45 and 60 years old with acute or convalescent COVID-19.

The chain links TRBV28 to TRBJ2-5; 8 positions match TRBD1. V was clipped by 4 bases and J by 3 bases; unmatched bases: 10. CDR1 MDHEN and CDR2 SYDVKM come from the germline V gene. CDR3 length: 16 residues. The DNA for the CDR3 is TGTGCCAGCAGTTCCCTAGGGACAGGAGGGGAAGAGACCCAGTACTTC. Encoded protein: CASSSLGTGGEETQYF.

The chain is built from TRBV6-6 and TRBJ1-1; 9 nucleotides match TRBD1. J gave up 10 bases and V 2 bases, and 5 bases lay outside the gene matches. The germline V gene has CDR1 MNHNY and CDR2 SVGAGI (reference sequence). The CDR3 is 13 amino acids. The DNA for the CDR3 is TGTGCCAGCAGTTACGCGGACAGGGGAAGAGCTTTCTTT. It yields the protein CASSYADRGRAFF.

This clone was seen only a few times. The chain couples TRBV6-1 to TRBJ1-5; no clear D gene. The CDR3 covers 14 residues. Germline V lookup: CDR1 MNHNS, CDR2 SASEGT. V gave up 3 bases and J gave up 6 bases, with 12 bases separating them. Here the CDR3 reads CASSDLGSGQPQHF. The CDR3 DNA reads as TGTGCCAGCAGTGATCTTGGTAGCGGTCAGCCCCAGCATTTT.

The chain links TRBV6-1 to TRBJ1-1, with a tentative D call TRBD1 (5 bases). Trimming removed 8 bases at V and 2 bases at J, with 9 bases between. Germline values: CDR1 MNHNS, CDR2 SASEGT. This CDR3 is 12 amino acids long. The DNA for the CDR3 is TGTGCCAGCGAAGGGGTCAACACTGAAGCTTTCTTT. Protein: CASEGVNTEAFF.

The V call is TRBV19, the J call TRBJ1-4, with 7 bases that match TRBD1. The CDR3 totals 15 residues. CDR1 and CDR2 from the germline V gene are LNHDA and SQIVND (reference sequence). Trimming removed 4 bases from V and 13 bases from J; junction bases left unmatched: 15. The CDR3 spells CASSRDSLTSVGLFF. In DNA, the CDR3 is TGTGCCAGTAGTAGGGACAGCTTGACCTCCGTTGGACTGTTTTTT. Looking up the rest from reference TRBV19 and TRBJ1-4 gives the full variable domain: DGGITQSPKYLFRKEGQNVTLSCEQNLNHDAMYWYRQDPGQGLRLIYYSQIVNDFQKGDIAEGYSVSREKKESFPLTVTSAQKNPTAFYLCASSRDSLTSVGLFFGSGTQLSVL.

The chain uses TRBV7-8 and TRBJ1-6; D is possibly TRBD1 (6 bases). The CDR3 has 17 residues. Trimming pared 10 bases from V and 4 bases from J, leaving 23 bases between. Germline CDR1 and CDR2: SGHVS and FQNEAQ. CDR3 residues: CATRAIQGSTYNSPLHF. CDR3 in DNA: TGTGCCACGCGTGCAATACAGGGCTCAACATATAATTCACCCCTCCACTTT.